A single sample is the source of the 20 T cell receptor beta chains below, sequenced in a study of cytotoxic CD8 clonotypes in ibrutinib-treated CLL. Generated by immunoSEQ multiplex PCR, the TCRdb table keeps only in-frame clones and is missing some. The sample gives some 350,000 clones, about 64% of which show up once; roughly 6.7% is in the top ten. Sample: PBMCs, taken after 36 months of ibrutinib treatment. All receptors come from a human donor with chronic lymphocytic leukemia.

Of note for this clone: This same CDR3 is encoded by further DNA sequences in the sample. The chain links TRBV5-1 to TRBJ2-7; 8 bases map to TRBD1. The germline V gene encodes CDR1 SGHRS and CDR2 YFSETQ. This CDR3 has 15 amino acids. Losses at the gene ends were 0 bases for V and 3 bases for J; bases not matched to a gene: 5. This CDR3 reads CASSLDGQGYYEQYF. CDR3 DNA sequence: TGCGCCAGCAGCTTGGATGGACAGGGATACTACGAGCAGTACTTC.

Concerning this clone: One junction end does not reproduce the germline sequence, and a read error may be involved. This chain connects TRBV4-1 to TRBJ1-1, with TRBD1 as a possible D gene (6 bases). Germline CDR1 MGHRA, CDR2 YSYEKL. This CDR3 contains 16 residues. The CDR3 region is CASRQVGTRGRTEAFF. The CDR3 DNA sequence: TGCGCCAGCAGACAAGTAGGTACCAGGGGTCGGACTGAAGCTTTCTTT.

The V call is TRBV9, the J call TRBJ2-3; 8 bases line up with TRBD2. Trimming removed 2 bases from V and 0 bases from J; junction bases left unmatched: 2. The germline gives CDR1 SGDLS, CDR2 YYNGEE. The CDR3 runs to 15 residues. CDR3 region: CASSVSGMSTDTQYF. CDR3 DNA sequence: TGTGCCAGCAGCGTTAGCGGGATGAGCACAGATACGCAGTATTTT.

This clone occurred a few times. This chain links TRBV6-5 with TRBJ2-7; the match to TRBD2 covers 14 bases. The germline CDR1 and CDR2 sequences are MNHEY and SVGAGI. This CDR3 is built from 16 residues. The V and J ends lost 4 bases and 2 bases, in that order; junction bases with no gene match: 4. The CDR3 DNA sequence: TGTGCCAGCAGTTCCTTGACTAGCGGGAGGGCCTACGAGCAGTACTTC. Amino acid sequence: CASSSLTSGRAYEQYF.

This clone has ten or more counts. The rearrangement joins TRBV18 to TRBJ2-3; D gene ambiguous. The ends were cut back, 6 bases at V and 3 bases at J, with 7 bases in the middle. Germline assignment: CDR1 KGHSH and CDR2 LQKENI. This CDR3 has 12 amino acids. The CDR3 region is CASSRTTDTQYF. The CDR3 DNA sequence: TGTGCCAGCTCGCGTACTACAGATACGCAGTATTTT. Drawing the rest from reference TRBV18 and TRBJ2-3, the complete variable domain is NAGVMQNPRHLVRRRGQEARLRCSPMKGHSHVYWYRQLPEEGLKFMVYLQKENIIDESGMPKERFSAEFPKEGPSILRIQQVVRGDSAAYFCASSRTTDTQYFGPGTRLTVL.

There are a few counts of this clone. The genes are TRBV6-1 and TRBJ2-7; D gene ambiguous. Between the trimmed V and J ends, which lost 0 bases and 6 bases, there was a span of 6 bases. Germline-derived CDR1 and CDR2 are MNHNS and SASEGT. The CDR3 consists of 12 residues. Here the CDR3 reads CASSEAGGEQYF. As DNA, the CDR3 is TGTGCCAGCAGTGAAGCGGGTGGCGAGCAGTACTTC.

This clone was seen more than once but under ten times. The V call is TRBV5-6, the J call TRBJ2-7; unclear D gene. V gave up 0 bases and J gave up 4 bases, with 8 bases separating them. The CDR3 has 13 residues. Germline V lookup: CDR1 SGHDT, CDR2 YYEEEE. CDR3 bases: TGTGCCAGCAGCTTGGTAACCGGGTACGAGCAGTACTTC. Amino acids: CASSLVTGYEQYF.

This clone was observed a single time. The J gene is TRBJ1-6, the V gene TRBV5-1; 9 nucleotides match TRBD1. V lost 0 bases to trimming and J lost 13 bases; unmatched junction nucleotides: 2. Germline V gene data show CDR1 as SGHRS and CDR2 as YFSETQ. The CDR3 runs to 13 residues. The CDR3 loop is CASSLVTGGPLHF. CDR3 coding DNA: TGCGCCAGCAGCTTGGTTACAGGGGGCCCCCTCCACTTT.

V and J are TRBV7-3 and TRBJ2-7, with a tentative D call TRBD2 (5 bases). Germline V gives CDR1 SGHTA, CDR2 FQGTGA. Trimming shortened V by 5 bases and J by 5 bases, and 16 bases separated the two germline ends. The CDR3 totals 14 residues. The CDR3 spells CASSHRGGRDEQYF. For the CDR3, the DNA is TGTGCCAGCAGCCACCGGGGTGGGAGAGACGAGCAGTACTTC.

The chain uses TRBV21-1 and TRBJ2-1; TRBD2, the D gene given by the table, was not confirmed from the DNA. TRBV21-1 is noted as a pseudogene. CDR3 length: 15 amino acids. CDR3 residues: CASSKASLKYNEQFF. The CDR3 bases are TGTGCCAGCAGCAAAGCCTCACTAAAATACAATGAGCAGTTCTTC.

The V and J genes are TRBV7-9 and TRBJ2-1, with unresolved D. Germline V gene lookup returns CDR1 SEHNR and CDR2 FQNEAQ (reference sequence). Trimming took 4 bases from V and 12 from J, leaving 22 bases between them. CDR3 size: 15 residues. As DNA, the CDR3 is TGTGCCAGCAGCTCGCCGGCCCCCTTCCCGTCCAGGCAGTTCTTC. Protein: CASSSPAPFPSRQFF.

The rearrangement uses TRBV29-1 and TRBJ1-1; possibly TRBD1 for D (5 bases). Germline CDR1 reads SQVTM; CDR2 reads ANQGSEA. Trimming stripped 4 bases from V and 3 bases from J, with 15 bases between. The CDR3 is made up of 14 amino acids. CDR3 sequence reads: CSVAGGDRYTEAFF. The CDR3 DNA follows: TGCAGCGTTGCAGGCGGGGACCGGTACACTGAAGCTTTCTTT.

The chain is built from TRBV11-1 and TRBJ2-7; D is undetermined. V dropped 5 bases and J dropped 2 bases, with 7 bases sitting between them. Germline loops: CDR1 SGHAT, CDR2 FQDESV (reference sequence). This CDR3 has 12 residues. CDR3 in DNA: TGTGCCAGCAGCCGACTGGCCTACGAGCAGTACTTC. This codes for CASSRLAYEQYF.

The chain uses TRBV5-1 and TRBJ2-3; possible D gene TRBD2, 6 bases. Germline assignment: CDR1 SGHRS and CDR2 YFSETQ. The CDR3 consists of 18 residues. V was clipped by 4 bases and J by 0 bases, with 21 bases between them. The CDR3 DNA is TGCGCCAGCAGCCCCGTGGTTGGAGGGGCCTCTAGCACAGATACGCAGTATTTT. It specifies CASSPVVGGASSTDTQYF.

V gene TRBV16 combines with J gene TRBJ2-7; no firm D call. Per the germline V gene, CDR1 is KGHSY and CDR2 is FQNENV. Trimming pared 4 bases from V and 0 bases from J, leaving 13 bases between. The CDR3 sequence is 15 residues long. CDR3 protein: CASSRSDGFSYEQYF. Here the CDR3 DNA reads TGTGCCAGCAGCCGATCCGACGGATTCTCCTACGAGCAGTACTTC.

This clone was seen a few times. The chain is built from TRBV5-5 and TRBJ2-7; D remains ambiguous. CDR1 and CDR2 (germline): SGHKS, YYEKEE (reference sequence). Deletions cut 4 bases from V and 0 bases from J, with 20 bases between. The CDR3 runs 17 residues. The CDR3 region is CASSPFSLALFSYEQYF. For the CDR3, the DNA is TGTGCCAGCAGCCCCTTTTCGCTGGCACTGTTCTCCTACGAGCAGTACTTC.

This clone was detected a few times. The chain couples TRBV9 to TRBJ2-7; TRBD1 agrees at 7 bases. Per the germline V gene, CDR1 is SGDLS and CDR2 is YYNGEE. This CDR3 has 14 residues. V lost 4 bases, J lost 4 bases, and 8 bases stayed unmatched. DNA for the CDR3: TGTGCCAGCAGCCCGACAGGGTCAGGGTACGAGCAGTACTTC. Protein sequence: CASSPTGSGYEQYF.

This chain links TRBV5-1 with TRBJ2-5; the D is unclear. Germline V gene data show CDR1 as SGHRS and CDR2 as YFSETQ. V was shortened by 2 bases and J by 0 bases, with 8 bases between the two germline ends. There are 14 residues in the CDR3. Here the CDR3 DNA reads TGCGCCAGCAGCTTTGGGCGCAACCAAGAGACCCAGTACTTC. It specifies CASSFGRNQETQYF.

The CDR3 bases are TGTGCCAGCAGCCAAGATGGGCCGGGACAGGGGAAGGGCTACACCTTC. Amino acids: CASSQDGPGQGKGYTF. The chain combines TRBV14 with TRBJ1-2; TRBD1 matches at 10 bases. The V gene end was trimmed by 0 bases and the J gene end by 8 bases; junction bases not matched to a gene: 9. CDR3 size: 16 residues. From germline, CDR1 is SGHDN and CDR2 FVKESK. The variable domain in full, completed from reference TRBV14 and TRBJ1-2, reads EAGVTQFPSHSVIEKGQTVTLRCDPISGHDNLYWYRRVMGKEIKFLLHFVKESKQDESGMPNNRFLAERTGGTYSTLKVQPAELEDSGVYFCASSQDGPGQGKGYTFGSGTRLTVV.

The rearrangement joins TRBV4-3 to TRBJ2-7; D might be TRBD1 (6 bases). The CDR3 is 17 residues long. The V gene's germline CDR1 is LGHNA and CDR2 YSLEER. Trimming shortened V by 0 bases and J by 0 bases, and 15 bases separated the two germline ends. CDR3 protein: CASSQDLSGASSYEQYF. CDR3 in DNA: TGCGCCAGCAGCCAAGATTTATCAGGGGCAAGCTCCTACGAGCAGTACTTC.